This record covers a single T cell receptor (beta chain). Its antigen is currently unknown. The CDR3 sequence is 15 residues long. The germline gives CDR1 SEHNR, CDR2 FQNEAQ (reference sequence). The J segment lost 5 bases and the V segment lost 5 bases, leaving 7 bases of the junction unmatched. The naive CD8 population came from CD45RO-negative cells selected for CCR7, without terminally differentiated effector memory CD45RA+ cells. The test was conducted at deep level. Libraries were prepared by immunoSEQ multiplex PCR; TCRdb keeps only in-frame clonotypes and omits some of them. The data contain about 2.2 million clones, 90% to 95% of them singletons. This specimen comes from a study of shared clonotypes between healthy human individuals. Study-wide findings and caveats: Non-shared clonotypes had lower generation probabilities than those shared by all four donors.

This clonotype was sampled from a man aged 18 to 29 in good health. Some clones in this sample may be carry-over from other donors' samples. Sample: naive CD8+ T cells from PBMCs. The chain links TRBV7-9 to TRBJ1-4; 8 bases map to TRBD1. DNA of the CDR3: TGTGCCAGCAGCAAGGGGGGGACAGGAAATGAAAAACTGTTTTTT. This encodes CASSKGGTGNEKLFF.